This TCR beta chain came from a study of CD8+ T cells in alopecia areata. A note on this clone: Germline and junction disagree at one end, which may indicate a read error.

Treatment defined: oral pan-JAK inhibitor, 5-10 mg twice daily. Extraction of RNA preceded its reverse transcription into cDNA, which served as the sequencing template. The table came from immunoSEQ multiplex PCR; TCRdb's copy has only in-frame clones and leaves some out. The sample includes 150,000 to 200,000 clones, more than 55% of them seen just once. This receptor was obtained from a human donor with alopecia areata. Specimen: CD4+ T cells sorted from blood, collected at approximately week 50, from a patient treated with tofacitinib.

The CDR3 DNA reads TGTGCCAGCACCTTAGGGAGGTCCTCTGGGGCCAACGTCCTGACTTTC. Translated: CASTLGRSSGANVLTF. V usage is TRBV7-2 and J usage is TRBJ2-6; D is perhaps TRBD2 (6 bases). The germline CDR1 and CDR2 sequences are SGHTA and FQGNSA. The CDR3 sequence is 16 residues long.